This T cell receptor (beta chain) appears in the sequencing data of a study of T cell responses to AZD1222 COVID-19 vaccine. Notes on the study in general: Clonal diversity may have been underestimated in mostly white British donors. At baseline, just a handful of AZD1222 recipients tested seropositive. Dominant at 160-218 and 743-854, vaccine-associated CD4 TCRs also spanned spike.

The CDR3 runs to 15 residues. Germline CDR1 LNHNV, CDR2 YYDKDF (reference sequence). V shed 2 bases and J shed 0 bases, with 7 bases lying between them. Clones were read by immunoSEQ multiplex PCR, and TCRdb kept only the in-frame ones, dropping some. Found here are about 48,000 clones, approximately 86% of them singletons; the top ten hold approximately 6.5%. Pooled in the analysis were second doses at about 4 or about 12 weeks. Regarding this clone: Its antigen is still unknown.

This chain connects TRBV15 to TRBJ1-4; tentatively, D is TRBD1 (6 bases). The sequence derives from an adult who received the AZD1222 COVID-19 vaccine. Source: peripheral blood, taken 28 days after the second AZD1222 dose. The CDR3 sequence: CATSRKGATNEKLFF. The CDR3 DNA is TGTGCCACCAGCAGAAAGGGGGCAACTAATGAAAAACTGTTTTTT.